This record looks at one T cell receptor (beta chain) sequence and its context. The protocol was immunoSEQ multiplex PCR, while the TCRdb copy is restricted to in-frame clones and leaves out a portion. The sample has about 80,000 clones, around 90% seen once. The sample belongs to a study of T cell changes during pregnancy in multiple sclerosis. V shed 5 bases and J shed 9 bases, with 20 bases lying between them. The CDR3 has 15 amino acids. Germline loops: CDR1 SGHVS, CDR2 FQNEAQ. The clonotype originates from a female donor with multiple sclerosis, enrolled in a pregnancy study. This chain joins TRBV7-8 and TRBJ2-1, with D tentatively TRBD1 (8 bases). The source was peripheral blood, collected before pregnancy. CDR3 nucleotide sequence: TGTGCCAGCAGCCGACAGGGGAGGGGGCTAAGTGAGCAGTTCTTC. It yields the protein CASSRQGRGLSEQFF.